The sequence of this T cell receptor beta chain was determined in a study of T cell responses to AZD1222 COVID-19 vaccine. Trimming pared 4 bases from V and 3 bases from J, leaving 14 bases between. Germline V CDR1 and CDR2: SGDLS, YYNGEE. CDR3 size: 16 residues. Of note for this clone: The antigen remains undetermined.

Study findings and constraints: The donors showed a predominance of white British ancestry and of females, with possible underestimation of clonal diversity.

Produced via immunoSEQ multiplex PCR; TCRdb's table is partial and in-frame only. The sample consists of 110,000 or so clones, 70% to 90% of them appearing once. The sequences come from peripheral blood, collected 28 days after the second AZD1222 dose. The receptor comes from an adult who received the AZD1222 COVID-19 vaccine. The genes are TRBV9 and TRBJ2-6, with D perhaps being TRBD1 or TRBD2 (5 bases each). CDR3 amino acids: CASSPGGGIGANVLTF. CDR3 coding DNA: TGTGCCAGCAGCCCCGGTGGGGGTATTGGGGCCAACGTCCTGACTTTC.